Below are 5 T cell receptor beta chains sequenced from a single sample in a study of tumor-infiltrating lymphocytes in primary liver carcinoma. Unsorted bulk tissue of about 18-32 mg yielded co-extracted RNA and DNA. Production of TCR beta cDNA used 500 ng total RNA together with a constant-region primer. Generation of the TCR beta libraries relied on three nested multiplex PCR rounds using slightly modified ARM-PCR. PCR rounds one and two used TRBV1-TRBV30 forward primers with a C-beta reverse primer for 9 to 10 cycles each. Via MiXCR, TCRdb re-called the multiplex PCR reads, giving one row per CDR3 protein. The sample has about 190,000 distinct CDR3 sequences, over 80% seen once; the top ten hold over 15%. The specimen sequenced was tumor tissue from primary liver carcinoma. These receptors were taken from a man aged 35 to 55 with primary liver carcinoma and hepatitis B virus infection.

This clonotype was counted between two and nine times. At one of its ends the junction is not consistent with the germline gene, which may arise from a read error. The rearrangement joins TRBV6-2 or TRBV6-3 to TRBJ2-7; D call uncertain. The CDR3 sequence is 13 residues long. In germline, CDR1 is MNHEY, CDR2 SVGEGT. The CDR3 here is CASGYKVSYEQYF. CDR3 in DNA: TGTGCCAGCGGTTACAAGGTATCCTACGAGCAGTACTTC.

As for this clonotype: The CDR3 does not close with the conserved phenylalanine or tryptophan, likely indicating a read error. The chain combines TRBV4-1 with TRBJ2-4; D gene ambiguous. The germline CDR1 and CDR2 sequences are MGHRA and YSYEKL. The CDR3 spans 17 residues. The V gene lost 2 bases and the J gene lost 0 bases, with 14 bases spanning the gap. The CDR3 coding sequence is TGCGCCAGCAGCCAACCGCGTTCTCTCATAGCCAAAAACATTCAGTACTAC. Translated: CASSQPRSLIAKNIQYY.

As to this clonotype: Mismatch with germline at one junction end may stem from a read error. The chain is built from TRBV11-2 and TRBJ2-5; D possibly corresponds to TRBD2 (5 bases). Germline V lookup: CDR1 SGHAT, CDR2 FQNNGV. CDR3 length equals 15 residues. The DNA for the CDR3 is TGTGACAGCAGTTTAACCCCCCATGACGGGGAGACCCAATACTTC. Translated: CDSSLTPHDGETQYF.

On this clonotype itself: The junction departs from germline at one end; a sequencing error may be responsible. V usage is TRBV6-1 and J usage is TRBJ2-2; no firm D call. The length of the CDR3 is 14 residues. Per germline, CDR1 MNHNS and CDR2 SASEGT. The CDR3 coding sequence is TGTGGCAGCAAGACTGGAACTAACACCTGGGAGCTGTTTTTT. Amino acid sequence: CGSKTGTNTWELFF.

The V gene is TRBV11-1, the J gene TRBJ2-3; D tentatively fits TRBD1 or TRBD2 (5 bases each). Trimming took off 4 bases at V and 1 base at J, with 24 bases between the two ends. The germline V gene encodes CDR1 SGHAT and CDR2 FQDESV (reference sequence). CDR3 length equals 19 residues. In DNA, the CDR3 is TGTGCCAGCAGCTCTGGGGGAAACCCTGTTGGAGTCCGCACAGATACGCAGTATTTT. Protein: CASSSGGNPVGVRTDTQYF.